This T cell receptor beta chain stems from a study of control samples from healthy donors and cancer patients. Repertoires were generated with immunoSEQ multiplex PCR, while TCRdb's copy carries only in-frame clones and drops some. The top ten clones hold roughly 18% of a sample with roughly 14,000 clones, about 80% of them seen once. V shed 0 bases and J shed 1 base, with 13 bases lying between them. The length of the CDR3 is 17 residues. Germline values: CDR1 LGHNA, CDR2 YNFKEQ. Sequencing was performed on formalin-fixed, paraffin-embedded tissue. This TCR derives from a female donor with lung cancer. V and J are TRBV4-2 and TRBJ2-1; D ambiguous. CDR3 sequence (DNA): TGTGCCAGCAGCCAAGATCTTTTAGCTATTTCCTACAATGAGCAGTTCTTC. Amino acid sequence: CASSQDLLAISYNEQFF.